The rows below give T cell receptor beta chains drawn from one sample of a study of vaccination and CD4 T cells after COVID-19. These TCRs are of unknown antigen specificity. TCRdb reprocessed the PCR reads via MiXCR and lists one record per CDR3 protein. There are fewer than 25,000 distinct CDR3 sequences in the sample; roughly 33% occur only once, and around 3.3% lies in the top ten. The starting material was CD4+ T cells from blood, cultured in vitro, obtained about 7 months after SARS-CoV-2 vaccination. These receptors were taken from a human donor who had recovered from COVID-19. The conserved cysteine and the conserved F or W are not part of the CDR3 here.

j_call: TRBJ1-2
v_call: TRBV7-9
cdr3_aa: ASSPGGIISNYGYT

j_call: TRBJ2-3
v_call: TRBV7-8
cdr3_aa: ASSRADTQY

j_call: TRBJ2-7
v_call: TRBV20-1
cdr3_aa: SARWTATAYEQY

j_call: TRBJ2-7
v_call: TRBV10-1
cdr3_aa: ASSQTSGGTTVQY

j_call: TRBJ1-2
v_call: TRBV6-1
cdr3_aa: AISSRGDYGYT

j_call: TRBJ2-5
v_call: TRBV20-1
cdr3_aa: SARQAGDLQETQY

j_call: TRBJ2-1
v_call: TRBV7-2
cdr3_aa: ASSPADRDGSEQF

j_call: TRBJ1-1
v_call: TRBV14
cdr3_aa: ASSQVPTGVQTAF

j_call: TRBJ2-1
v_call: TRBV7-8
cdr3_aa: AIQFRNEQF

j_call: TRBJ2-7
v_call: TRBV6-5
cdr3_aa: ASSYSLAGERSGQY

j_call: TRBJ1-1
v_call: TRBV28
cdr3_aa: ASSLGQRNTEAF

j_call: TRBJ2-7
v_call: TRBV28
cdr3_aa: ASSLTPDPYEQY

j_call: TRBJ2-3
v_call: TRBV4-2
cdr3_aa: ASSRDKPLSGTRDTQY

j_call: TRBJ2-1
v_call: TRBV6-1
cdr3_aa: ASSGLAGVYEQF

j_call: TRBJ1-1
v_call: TRBV28
cdr3_aa: ASSFGGSNTEAF

j_call: TRBJ2-7
v_call: TRBV6-1
cdr3_aa: ASSQARNLGEQY

j_call: TRBJ2-1
v_call: TRBV7-8
cdr3_aa: ASSFLRSSYNEQF

j_call: TRBJ2-1
v_call: TRBV7-8
cdr3_aa: ASSFTRESSYNEQF

j_call: TRBJ1-2
v_call: TRBV28
cdr3_aa: ASSAPGQGYYGYT

j_call: TRBJ2-5
v_call: TRBV20-1
cdr3_aa: SARDGGGSETQY

j_call: TRBJ2-5
v_call: TRBV29-1
cdr3_aa: STLQETQY

j_call: TRBJ2-1
v_call: TRBV20-1
cdr3_aa: SANPGLAGATYNEQF

j_call: TRBJ1-6
v_call: TRBV6-1
cdr3_aa: ASSEIDRGTLH

j_call: TRBJ2-3
v_call: TRBV25-1
cdr3_aa: ASSRRDRTDTQY

j_call: TRBJ2-7
v_call: TRBV20-1
cdr3_aa: SALGGQGNEQY

j_call: TRBJ2-3
v_call: TRBV19
cdr3_aa: ASTRTSGSTDTQY

j_call: TRBJ2-5
v_call: TRBV7-9
cdr3_aa: AETSVASTETQY

j_call: TRBJ2-7
v_call: TRBV7-9
cdr3_aa: ASSRQGGSSSDEQY

j_call: TRBJ2-3
v_call: TRBV5-4
cdr3_aa: ASTSGGTDTQY

j_call: TRBJ2-5
v_call: TRBV6-5
cdr3_aa: ASSYSSGRARETQY

j_call: TRBJ1-1
v_call: TRBV29-1
cdr3_aa: SVMYQPNTEAF

j_call: TRBJ2-7
v_call: TRBV20-1
cdr3_aa: SVFGRETGEQY

j_call: TRBJ2-1
v_call: TRBV11-3
cdr3_aa: ASSLAGSPGLDEQF

j_call: TRBJ2-7
v_call: TRBV20-1
cdr3_aa: SARGQRVNREQY

j_call: TRBJ2-2
v_call: TRBV20-1
cdr3_aa: SALTGGATGELF

j_call: TRBJ2-6
v_call: TRBV7-2
cdr3_aa: ASSLLLSGANVLT

j_call: TRBJ2-7
v_call: TRBV11-1
cdr3_aa: ASSIGREQY

j_call: TRBJ2-3
v_call: TRBV20-1
cdr3_aa: SARSLASTDTQY

j_call: TRBJ2-1
v_call: TRBV10-3
cdr3_aa: ASSLATDYNEQF